This T cell receptor beta chain was identified in a study of T cells in Graves' hyperthyroidism and ophthalmopathy. The germline gives CDR1 MNHNS, CDR2 SASEGT. This CDR3 is built from 14 residues. Amplification targeted TCR beta CDR3 regions from RNA transcripts. The HTBI primer set drove a first-round RT-PCR of the TCR CDR3. Using its own MiXCR run on the multiplex PCR reads, TCRdb lists one record per CDR3 protein. The sample consists of about 380,000 distinct CDR3 sequences, approximately 17% of them appearing once. This clonotype turned up a few times. One end of the junction is discordant with germline, which a read error may explain.

The V call is TRBV6-1, the J call TRBJ1-5; D is unclear. Sequencing was carried out using blood. This TCR came from a man younger than 35 with Graves' ophthalmopathy. The CDR3 nucleotides read TGTGCCAGCAGCTCACACACCGACAATCAGCCCCGGCATTTT. It codes for CASSSHTDNQPRHF.